Sequencing of this TCR beta chain was carried out in a study of blood T cell repertoires in COVID-19. Losses at the gene ends were 7 bases for V and 0 bases for J; bases not matched to a gene: 11. CDR3 length: 17 residues. Germline V lookup: CDR1 WSHSY, CDR2 SAAADI. How the authors handled the data: How many nucleated cells were present was estimated from reference gene primer amplification. Generated by immunoSEQ multiplex PCR, the TCRdb table keeps only in-frame clones and is missing some. V, J and clone size reflect that table, while D and trimming were determined from the DNA. This table holds approximately 190,000 clones, about 85% found once.

What was sequenced was peripheral blood. This chain joins TRBV10-2 and TRBJ2-2; TRBD2 matches at 7 bases. This TCR derives from a man between 60 and 75 years old with active or convalescent COVID-19. DNA for the CDR3: TGCGCCAGCACTTGGGGGTCTAGCGGCGCGAACACCGGGGAGCTGTTTTTT. This codes for CASTWGSSGANTGELFF.